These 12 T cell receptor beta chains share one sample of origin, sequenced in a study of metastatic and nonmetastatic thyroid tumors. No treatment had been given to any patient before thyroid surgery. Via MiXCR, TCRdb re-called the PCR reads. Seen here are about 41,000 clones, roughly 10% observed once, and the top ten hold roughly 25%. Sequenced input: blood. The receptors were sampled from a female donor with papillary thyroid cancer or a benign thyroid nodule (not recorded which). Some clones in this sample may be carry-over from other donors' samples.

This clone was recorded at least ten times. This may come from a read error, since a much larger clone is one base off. CDR3 bases: TGTGCCAGCAGTTACCATTCCAGGGGGAGTCAGGCTTTCTTT. This translates into CASSYHSRGSQAFF. The chain has TRBV6-2 or TRBV6-3 and TRBJ1-1, with 7 bases identical to TRBD1. The CDR3 is 14 residues long. V was clipped by 2 bases and J by 11 bases; unmatched bases: 11. Germline assignment: CDR1 MNHEY and CDR2 SVGEGT.

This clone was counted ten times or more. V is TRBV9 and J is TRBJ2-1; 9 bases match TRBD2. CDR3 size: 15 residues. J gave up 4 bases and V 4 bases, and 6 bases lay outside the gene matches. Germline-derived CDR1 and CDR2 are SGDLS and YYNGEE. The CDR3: CASSPAAGGYNEQFF. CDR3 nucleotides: TGTGCCAGCAGCCCAGCAGCGGGGGGATACAATGAGCAGTTCTTC.

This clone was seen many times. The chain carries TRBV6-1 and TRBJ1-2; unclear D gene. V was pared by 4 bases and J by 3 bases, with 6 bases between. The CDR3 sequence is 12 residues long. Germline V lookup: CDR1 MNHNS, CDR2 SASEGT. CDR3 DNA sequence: TGTGCCAGCAGTGGTAATTACTATGGCTACACCTTC. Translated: CASSGNYYGYTF.

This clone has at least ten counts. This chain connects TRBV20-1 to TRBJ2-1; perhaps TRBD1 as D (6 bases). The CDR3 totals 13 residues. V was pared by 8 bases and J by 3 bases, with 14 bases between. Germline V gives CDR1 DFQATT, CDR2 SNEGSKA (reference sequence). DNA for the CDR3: TGCAGTTTAACAGGGCCGGGCTACAATGAGCAGTTCTTC. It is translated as CSLTGPGYNEQFF.

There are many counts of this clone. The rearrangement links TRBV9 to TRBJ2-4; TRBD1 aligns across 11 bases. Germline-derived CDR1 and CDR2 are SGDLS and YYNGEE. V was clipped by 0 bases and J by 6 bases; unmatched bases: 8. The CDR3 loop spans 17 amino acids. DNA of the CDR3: TGTGCCAGCAGCGTAGAAATTGGGGGACAGGGGGGAAACATTCAGTACTTC. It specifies CASSVEIGGQGGNIQYF.

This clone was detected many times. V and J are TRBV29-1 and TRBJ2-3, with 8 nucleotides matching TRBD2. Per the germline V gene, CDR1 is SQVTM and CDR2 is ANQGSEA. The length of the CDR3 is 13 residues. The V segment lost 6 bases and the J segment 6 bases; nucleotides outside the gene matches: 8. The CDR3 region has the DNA TGCAGCGTATCCGGGACTAGTTTCGATACGCAGTATTTT. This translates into CSVSGTSFDTQYF.

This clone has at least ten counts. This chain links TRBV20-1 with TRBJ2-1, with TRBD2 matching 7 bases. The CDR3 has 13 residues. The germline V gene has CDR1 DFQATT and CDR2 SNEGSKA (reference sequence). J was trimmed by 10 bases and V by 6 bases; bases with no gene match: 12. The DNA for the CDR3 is TGCAGTGCCAAGACCTTAGCGGGTGGGGAGCAGTTCTTC. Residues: CSAKTLAGGEQFF.

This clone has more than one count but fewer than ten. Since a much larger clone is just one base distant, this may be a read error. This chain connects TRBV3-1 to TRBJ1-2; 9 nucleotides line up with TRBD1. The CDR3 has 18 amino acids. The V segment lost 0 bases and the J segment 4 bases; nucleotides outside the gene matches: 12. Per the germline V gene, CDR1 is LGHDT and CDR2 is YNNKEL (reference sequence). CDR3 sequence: CASSQDSQEDRGFYGYTF. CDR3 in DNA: TGTGCCAGCAGCCAAGATAGTCAAGAGGACAGGGGTTTCTATGGCTACACCTTC.

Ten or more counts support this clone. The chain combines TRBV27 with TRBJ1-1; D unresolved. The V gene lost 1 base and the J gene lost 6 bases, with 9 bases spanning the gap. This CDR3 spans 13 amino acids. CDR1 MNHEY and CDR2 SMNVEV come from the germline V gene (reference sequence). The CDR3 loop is CASSLFEWAEAFF. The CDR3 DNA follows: TGTGCCAGCAGTTTATTCGAGTGGGCTGAAGCTTTCTTT.

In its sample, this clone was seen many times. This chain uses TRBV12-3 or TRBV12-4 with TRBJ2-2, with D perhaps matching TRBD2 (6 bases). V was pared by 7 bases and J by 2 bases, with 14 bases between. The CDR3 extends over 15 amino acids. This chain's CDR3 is CASTVRGLNTGELFF. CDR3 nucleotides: TGTGCCAGCACCGTAAGGGGACTTAACACCGGGGAGCTGTTTTTT.

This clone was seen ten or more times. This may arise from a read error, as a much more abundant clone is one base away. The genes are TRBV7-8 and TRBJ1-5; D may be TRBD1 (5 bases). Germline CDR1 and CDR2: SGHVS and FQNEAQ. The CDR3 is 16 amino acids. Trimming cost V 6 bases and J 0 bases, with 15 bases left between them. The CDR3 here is CASSPRGPISNQPQHF. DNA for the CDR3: TGTGCCAGCAGTCCCCGGGGACCGATTAGCAATCAGCCCCAGCATTTT.

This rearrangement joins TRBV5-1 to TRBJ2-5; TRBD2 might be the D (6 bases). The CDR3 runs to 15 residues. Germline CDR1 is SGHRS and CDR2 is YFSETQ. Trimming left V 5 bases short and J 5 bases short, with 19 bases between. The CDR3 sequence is CASREEGVSRETQYF. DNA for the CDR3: TGCGCCAGCAGGGAGGAGGGAGTGTCCCGGGAGACCCAGTACTTC.